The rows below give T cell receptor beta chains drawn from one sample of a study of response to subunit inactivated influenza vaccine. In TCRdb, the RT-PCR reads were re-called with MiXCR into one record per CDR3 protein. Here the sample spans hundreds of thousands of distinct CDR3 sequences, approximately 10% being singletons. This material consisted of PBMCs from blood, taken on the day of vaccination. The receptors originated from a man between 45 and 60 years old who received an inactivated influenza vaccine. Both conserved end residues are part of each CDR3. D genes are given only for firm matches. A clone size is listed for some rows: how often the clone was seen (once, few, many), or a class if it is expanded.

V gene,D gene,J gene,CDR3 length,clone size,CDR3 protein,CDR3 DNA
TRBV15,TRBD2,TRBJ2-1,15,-,CATSRLAGGPREQFF,TGTGCCACCAGCAGACTAGCGGGAGGGCCTCGTGAGCAGTTCTTC
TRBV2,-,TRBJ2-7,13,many,CASHRRNSYEQYF,TGTGCCAGCCATCGGCGGAACTCCTACGAGCAGTACTTC
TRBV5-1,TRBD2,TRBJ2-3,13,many,CASVSGSTDTQYF,TGCGCCAGCGTTAGCGGGAGCACAGATACGCAGTATTTT
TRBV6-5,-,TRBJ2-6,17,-,CASSYSLSDSGANVLTF,TGTGCCAGCAGTTACTCGTTATCAGACTCTGGGGCCAACGTCCTGACTTTC
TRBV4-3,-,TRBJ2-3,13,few,CASSQQPADTQYF,TGCGCCAGCAGCCAACAGCCCGCAGATACGCAGTATTTT
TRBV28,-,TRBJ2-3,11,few,CASTRGDTQYF,TGTGCCAGCACCCGCGGCGATACGCAGTATTTT
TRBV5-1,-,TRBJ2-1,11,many,CASSQEGEQFF,TGCGCCAGCAGCCAAGAAGGTGAGCAGTTCTTC
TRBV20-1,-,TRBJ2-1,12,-,CSQTGMGDEQFF,TGCAGTCAGACGGGAATGGGGGATGAGCAGTTCTTC
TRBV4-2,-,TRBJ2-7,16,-,CASSQVAGVGAYEQYF,TGTGCCAGCAGCCAAGTGGCGGGTGTCGGGGCCTACGAGCAGTACTTC
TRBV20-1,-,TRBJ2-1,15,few,CSARVTSLRYNEQFF,TGCAGTGCTAGAGTAACTAGCCTCCGCTACAATGAGCAGTTCTTC
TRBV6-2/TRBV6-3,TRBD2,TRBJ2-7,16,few,CASSHRLAGGVYEQYF,TGTGCCAGCAGTCACCGACTAGCGGGAGGGGTCTACGAGCAGTACTTC
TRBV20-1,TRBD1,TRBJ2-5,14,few,CRGWDRGEKETQYF,TGCAGGGGGTGGGACAGGGGCGAAAAAGAGACCCAGTACTTC
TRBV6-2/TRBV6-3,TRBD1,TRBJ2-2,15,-,CASSYLTGVTGELFF,TGTGCCAGCAGTTACCTGACAGGGGTTACCGGGGAGCTGTTTTTT
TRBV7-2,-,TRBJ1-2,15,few,CASSLIYDTTYGYTF,TGTGCCAGCAGCTTAATTTACGACACCACCTATGGCTACACCTTC
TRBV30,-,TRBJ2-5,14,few,CAWSVGPGKETQYF,TGTGCCTGGAGTGTAGGTCCAGGGAAGGAGACCCAGTACTTC
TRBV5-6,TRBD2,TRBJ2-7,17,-,CASSPLGASGSGDEQYF,TGTGCCAGCAGCCCCTTAGGGGCTAGCGGGAGTGGAGACGAGCAGTACTTC
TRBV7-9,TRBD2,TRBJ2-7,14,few,CASSLPSGIYEQYF,TGTGCCAGCAGCTTACCCAGCGGGATTTACGAGCAGTACTTC
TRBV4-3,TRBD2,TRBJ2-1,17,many,CASSQDPGTSAHNEQFF,TGCGCCAGCAGCCAAGATCCAGGGACTAGCGCGCACAATGAGCAGTTCTTC
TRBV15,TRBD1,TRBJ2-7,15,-,CATSRDPGQGSEQYF,TGTGCCACCAGCAGAGATCCGGGACAGGGGAGCGAGCAGTACTTC
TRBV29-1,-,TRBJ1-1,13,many,CSVEGRQRAEAFF,TGCAGCGTTGAAGGGAGGCAGAGAGCTGAAGCTTTCTTT
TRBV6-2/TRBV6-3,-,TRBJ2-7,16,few,CASSKTGPVNNYEQYF,TGTGCCAGCAGTAAGACCGGGCCGGTCAACAACTACGAGCAGTACTTC
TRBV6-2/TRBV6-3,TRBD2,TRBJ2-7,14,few,CATRTSGRKYEQYF,TGTGCCACCAGGACTAGCGGGAGAAAATACGAGCAGTACTTC
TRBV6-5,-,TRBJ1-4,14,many,CASSYTGAKEKLFF,TGTGCCAGCAGTTATACGGGGGCTAAGGAAAAACTGTTTTTT
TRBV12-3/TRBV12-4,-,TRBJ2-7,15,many,CASGDPRDTSYEQYF,TGTGCCAGCGGGGATCCCCGGGACACCTCCTACGAGCAGTACTTC
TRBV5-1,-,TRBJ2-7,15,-,CASSSTAVTKREQYF,TGCGCCAGCAGCTCCACAGCCGTGACCAAAAGGGAGCAGTACTTC
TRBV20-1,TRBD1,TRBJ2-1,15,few,CSARGRDRGYNEQFF,TGCAGTGCTAGAGGCCGGGACAGAGGATACAATGAGCAGTTCTTC
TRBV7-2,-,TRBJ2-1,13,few,CASSLERLGEQFF,TGTGCCAGCAGCTTAGAGCGTCTGGGTGAGCAGTTCTTC
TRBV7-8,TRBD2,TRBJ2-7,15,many,CASSPAGGRTGEQYF,TGTGCCAGCAGCCCAGCTGGCGGGAGGACGGGGGAGCAGTACTTC
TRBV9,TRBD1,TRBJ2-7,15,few,CASSVGRGPPYEQYF,TGTGCCAGCAGCGTAGGCAGGGGGCCCCCCTACGAGCAGTACTTC
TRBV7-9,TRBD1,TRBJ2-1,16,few,CASSLGGTGGNNEQFF,TGTGCCAGCAGCTTAGGTGGGACAGGGGGAAACAATGAGCAGTTCTTC
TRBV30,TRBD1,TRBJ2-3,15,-,CAWSIWDRSTDTQYF,TGTGCCTGGAGTATCTGGGACAGGAGCACAGATACGCAGTATTTT
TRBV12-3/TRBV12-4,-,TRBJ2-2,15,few,CASSLAGTLTGELFF,TGTGCCAGCAGTTTAGCCGGGACACTTACCGGGGAGCTGTTTTTT
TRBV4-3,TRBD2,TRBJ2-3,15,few,CASSQGGAGVDTQYF,TGCGCCAGCAGCCAAGGGGGAGCGGGAGTGGATACGCAGTATTTT
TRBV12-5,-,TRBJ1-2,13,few,CASGPDGLGGYTF,TGTGCTAGTGGGCCTGACGGCCTCGGCGGCTACACCTTC
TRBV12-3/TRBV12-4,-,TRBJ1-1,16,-,CASSPDPGLTNTEAFF,TGTGCCAGCAGTCCCGATCCGGGACTGACGAACACTGAAGCTTTCTTT
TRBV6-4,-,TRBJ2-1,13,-,CASSSIGGNEQFF,TGTGCCAGCAGCTCGATTGGGGGGAATGAGCAGTTCTTC
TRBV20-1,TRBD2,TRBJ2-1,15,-,CRVRTGTSGDNEQFF,TGCAGGGTTAGAACCGGGACTAGCGGAGACAATGAGCAGTTCTTC
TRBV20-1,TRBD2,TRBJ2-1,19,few,CSARGGKLGTSGSYNEQFF,TGCAGTGCTAGAGGAGGAAAGCTAGGGACTAGCGGCTCCTACAATGAGCAGTTCTTC
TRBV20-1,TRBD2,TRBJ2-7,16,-,CSADGTSGGVSYEQYF,TGCAGTGCTGACGGGACTAGCGGGGGTGTCTCCTACGAGCAGTACTTC
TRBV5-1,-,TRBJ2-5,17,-,CASSLAGGRFISETQYF,TGCGCCAGCAGCTTGGCCGGAGGGAGGTTTATCTCGGAGACCCAGTACTTC
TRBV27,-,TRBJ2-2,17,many,CASSLSRGLARTGELFF,TGTGCCAGCAGTCTCTCCCGGGGGCTAGCGCGCACCGGGGAGCTGTTTTTT
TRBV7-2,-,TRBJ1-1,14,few,CASSDNRDRMKGFF,TGTGCCAGCAGCGACAACCGGGACCGCATGAAGGGGTTCTTT
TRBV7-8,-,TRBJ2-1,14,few,CASSLGIRPNEQFF,TGTGCCAGCAGCCTCGGGATTCGTCCGAATGAGCAGTTCTTC
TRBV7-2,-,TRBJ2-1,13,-,CASSLDSRRQQFF,TGTGCCAGCAGCTTAGACTCGCGGAGGCAGCAGTTCTTC
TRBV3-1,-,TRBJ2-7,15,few,CASSQVWGSSYEQYF,TGTGCCAGCAGCCAAGTATGGGGGAGCTCCTACGAGCAGTACTTC
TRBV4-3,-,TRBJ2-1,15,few,CASSQQQASLESRFF,TGCGCCAGCAGCCAACAACAGGCTAGTTTGGAATCGCGGTTCTTC
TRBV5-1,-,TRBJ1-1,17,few,CASSLNSGREMNTEAFF,TGCGCCAGCAGCTTAAACTCCGGAAGGGAGATGAACACTGAAGCTTTCTTT
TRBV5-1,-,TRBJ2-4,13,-,CASSLEQAGIQYF,TGCGCCAGCAGCTTGGAACAGGCGGGCATTCAGTACTTC
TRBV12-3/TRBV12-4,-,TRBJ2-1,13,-,CASSSPTDNEQFF,TGTGCCAGCAGTTCCCCGACAGACAATGAGCAGTTCTTC
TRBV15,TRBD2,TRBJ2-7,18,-,CATSITGTSVRKSYEQYF,TGTGCCACCAGCATAACCGGGACTAGCGTGAGAAAATCCTACGAGCAGTACTTC
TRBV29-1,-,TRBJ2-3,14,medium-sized,CSVEVTGRQGTQYF,TGCAGCGTTGAAGTTACGGGCCGCCAAGGCACGCAGTATTTT
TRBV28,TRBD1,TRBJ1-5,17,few,CASRGGQGPYSNQPQHF,TGTGCCAGCAGAGGAGGACAGGGACCATATAGCAATCAGCCCCAGCATTTT
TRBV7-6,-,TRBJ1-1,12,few,CASSSPSREAFF,TGTGCCAGCAGCTCACCATCCCGTGAAGCTTTCTTT
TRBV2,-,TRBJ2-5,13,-,CASSVDRVETQYF,TGTGCCAGCAGTGTCGATCGGGTAGAGACCCAGTACTTC
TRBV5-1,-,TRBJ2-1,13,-,CASSFASYNEQFF,TGCGCCAGCAGCTTTGCATCTTACAATGAGCAGTTCTTC
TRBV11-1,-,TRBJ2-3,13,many,CAERPLSTDTQYF,TGTGCCGAGAGACCGCTTAGCACAGATACGCAGTATTTT
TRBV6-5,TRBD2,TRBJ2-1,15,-,CASSWRERGDNEQFF,TGTGCCAGCAGTTGGAGGGAGCGGGGGGACAATGAGCAGTTCTTC
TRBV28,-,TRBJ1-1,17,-,CASSPRRGRPSNTEAFF,TGTGCCAGCAGCCCCCGACGGGGGCGACCCTCGAACACTGAAGCTTTCTTT
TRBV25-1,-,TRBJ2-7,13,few,CASSPLAGYEQYF,TGTGCCAGCAGTCCCCTGGCAGGCTACGAGCAGTACTTC